This passage covers 29 T cell receptor beta chains from one sample sequenced in a study of T cell repertoires in cytomegalovirus infection. The antigens of these receptors remain unknown. TCRdb re-called the reads through MiXCR, storing one row per CDR3 protein. The sample has a few hundred thousand distinct CDR3 sequences, roughly 25% seen once. This specimen was cultured PBMCs, taken from culture after CMV antigen stimulation. The source of these receptors is a human donor in good health (CMV status not recorded). Some clones in this sample may be carry-over from other donors' samples.

This clonotype has just a few counts. The chain joins TRBV6-1 to TRBJ2-7, with D perhaps assigned TRBD1 or TRBD2 (5 bases each). V lost 6 bases and J 0 bases, leaving 6 bases between the germline ends. The CDR3 spans 12 residues. The germline V gene has CDR1 MNHNS and CDR2 SASEGT. The CDR3 reads CASRGVSYEQYF. DNA of the CDR3: TGTGCCAGCAGGGGGGTCTCCTACGAGCAGTACTTC.

Many counts were recorded for this clonotype. CDR3 amino acids: CASSLVGGSLETQYF. CDR3 nucleotide sequence: TGTGCCAGCAGCTTAGTGGGCGGGAGTTTGGAGACCCAGTACTTC. V usage is TRBV11-3 and J usage is TRBJ2-5; 7 nucleotides line up with TRBD2. From germline, CDR1 is SGHNT and CDR2 YENEEA. J gave up 5 bases and V 1 base, and 7 bases lay outside the gene matches. The CDR3 contains 15 residues.

The V call is TRBV6-5, the J call TRBJ2-7, with D perhaps TRBD2 (6 bases). CDR3 size: 14 residues. Germline V CDR1 and CDR2: MNHEY, SVGAGI. V was clipped by 6 bases and J by 4 bases, with 16 bases between them. CDR3 nucleotides: TGTGCCAGCAGACCGGGACTGCAGTCTTACGAGCAGTACGTC. Its protein product is CASRPGLQSYEQYV.

J is TRBJ2-3 and V is TRBV12-3 or TRBV12-4; 9 bases fit TRBD2. V lost 0 bases to trimming and J lost 0 bases; unmatched junction nucleotides: 4. The CDR3 has 17 residues. CDR3 amino acids: CASSLAVAGASTDTQYF. Here the CDR3 DNA reads TGTGCCAGCAGTTTAGCGGTAGCGGGGGCTAGCACAGATACGCAGTATTTT.

A few counts support this clonotype. The rearrangement links TRBV4-2 to TRBJ1-2, with D possibly matching TRBD1 (6 bases). V lost 0 bases and J 4 bases, leaving 12 bases between the germline ends. Looked up from germline, CDR1 is LGHNA and CDR2 is YNFKEQ. The CDR3 has 15 residues. CDR3 DNA: TGTGCCAGCAGCCAAGAAACAGGGACGATCTATGGCTACACCTTC. Translation: CASSQETGTIYGYTF.

A few counts support this clonotype. This rearrangement joins TRBV24-1 to TRBJ2-1; D remains ambiguous. This CDR3 has 16 amino acids. Germline V gene sequence: CDR1 KGHDR, CDR2 SFDVKD. V gave up 7 bases and J gave up 6 bases, with 21 bases separating them. CDR3 bases: TGTGCCACCAGCTCACCTTCGGATCTCCTGGGCAATGAGCAGTTCTTC. As protein: CATSSPSDLLGNEQFF.

The sample holds a few counts of this clonotype. V is TRBV10-2 and J is TRBJ1-1; TRBD1 aligns across 10 bases. V shed 6 bases and J 10 bases; nucleotides not matched to a gene: 5. This CDR3 is 12 amino acids long. Per the germline V gene, CDR1 is WSHSY and CDR2 is SAAADI. In DNA, the CDR3 is TGCGCCAGCAGGGGACAGGGGAGGGCAGCTTTCTTT. Residues: CASRGQGRAAFF.

This clonotype was detected ten times or more. The V gene is TRBV7-8, the J gene TRBJ2-3, with TRBD2 matching over 7 bases. CDR1 is SGHVS and CDR2 is FQNEAQ in the germline V gene. The CDR3 totals 15 residues. The ends lost 4 bases at V and 4 bases at J; junction bases unmatched: 8. CDR3 nucleotides: TGTGCCAGCAGCTCGCCACGACTAGCCTCAGATACGCAGTATTTT. As protein: CASSSPRLASDTQYF.

The chain links TRBV27 to TRBJ2-2; no definite D call. Between the trimmed V and J ends, which lost 3 bases and 6 bases, there was a span of 11 bases. Germline-derived CDR1 and CDR2 are MNHEY and SMNVEV (reference sequence). The CDR3 sequence is 14 residues long. CDR3 loop: CASSFRVWAGELFF. The CDR3 DNA sequence: TGTGCCAGCAGTTTTAGGGTGTGGGCCGGGGAGCTGTTTTTT.

This sequence joins TRBV11-2 and TRBJ2-7; 7 bases agree with TRBD1. V trimming: 1 base; J trimming: 6 bases; junction bases outside the gene matches: 9. Per germline, CDR1 SGHAT and CDR2 FQNNGV. This CDR3 has 15 residues. This chain's CDR3 is CASSLGTGASFEQYV. The DNA for the CDR3 is TGTGCCAGCAGCTTAGGTACAGGGGCCTCGTTCGAGCAGTACGTC.

The J gene is TRBJ2-7, the V gene TRBV12-3 or TRBV12-4, with 8 positions matching TRBD1. J gave up 7 bases and V 8 bases, and 13 bases lay outside the gene matches. CDR3 length: 14 residues. CDR3 region: CASAPRAGGMEQYF. The DNA of the CDR3 is TGTGCCAGCGCTCCTCGCGCAGGGGGCATGGAGCAGTACTTC.

In this sample, this clonotype turned up a few times. The chain couples TRBV6-2 or TRBV6-3 to TRBJ1-1; 9 bases agree with TRBD1. The CDR3 length is 14 residues. V shed 6 bases, J shed 1 base, and the junction held 3 bases outside the gene matches. Germline-derived CDR1 and CDR2 are MNHEY and SVGEGT. The CDR3 DNA reads TGTGCCAGCAGGGGGACAGGGTCGAACACTGAAGCTTTCTTT. Translated: CASRGTGSNTEAFF.

The rearrangement joins TRBV6-2 or TRBV6-3 to TRBJ2-2; D perhaps matches TRBD2 (6 bases). Germline CDR1 MNHEY, CDR2 SVGEGT. Trimming stripped 11 bases from V and 3 bases from J, with 22 bases between. The CDR3 covers 16 residues. This chain's CDR3 is CARQKRRARDTGELFF. CDR3 nucleotides: TGTGCCCGCCAGAAAAGGAGGGCCCGGGACACCGGGGAGCTGTTTTTT.

The chain joins TRBV9 to TRBJ2-1; D perhaps matches TRBD2 (6 bases). Germline assignment: CDR1 SGDLS and CDR2 YYNGEE. The CDR3 is 16 amino acids. Trimming took 3 bases from V and 0 from J, leaving 13 bases between them. CDR3 region: CASSEGAGSSYNEQFF. As DNA, the CDR3 is TGTGCCAGCAGCGAGGGCGCGGGGAGCTCCTACAATGAGCAGTTCTTC.

This clonotype has a count of ten or more. The chain couples TRBV7-6 to TRBJ1-2; 10 nucleotides agree with TRBD1. V was clipped by 3 bases and J by 4 bases; unmatched bases: 5. CDR3 length: 15 residues. Germline CDR1 reads SGHVS; CDR2 reads FNYEAQ. CDR3 sequence reads: CASSFGTGDTYGYTF. The CDR3 bases are TGTGCCAGCAGCTTCGGGACAGGGGATACCTATGGCTACACCTTC.

The genes are TRBV11-2 and TRBJ2-1; D not resolved. This CDR3 is 13 amino acids long. Trimming took off 0 bases at V and 7 bases at J, with 7 bases between the two ends. Germline V lookup: CDR1 SGHAT, CDR2 FQNNGV. The CDR3 region is CASSLDGQNEQFF. The DNA of the CDR3 is TGTGCCAGCAGCTTAGATGGGCAGAATGAGCAGTTCTTC.

This clonotype was found many times. The chain combines TRBV6-2 or TRBV6-3 with TRBJ2-7; 8 bases map to TRBD1. V dropped 4 bases and J dropped 2; count of bases not matched to a gene: 7. This CDR3 contains 15 residues. The germline V gene encodes CDR1 MNHEY and CDR2 SVGEGT. CDR3 residues: CASSSRGTGAYEQYF. CDR3 DNA sequence: TGTGCCAGCAGTTCAAGGGGGACAGGTGCCTACGAGCAGTACTTC.

CDR3 amino acids: CASSPEGEAFF. DNA of the CDR3: TGTGCCAGCAGCCCCGAGGGTGAAGCTTTCTTT. The chain recombines TRBV28 with TRBJ1-1; D is uncertain. Germline V gene data show CDR1 as MDHEN and CDR2 as SYDVKM. V was trimmed by 6 bases and J by 7 bases, leaving 9 bases between them. The CDR3 is 11 residues long. The full variable domain, completed using reference TRBV28 and TRBJ1-1, is DVKVTQSSRYLVKRTGEKVFLECVQDMDHENMFWYRQDPGLGLRLIYFSYDVKMKEKGDIPEGYSVSREKKERFSLILESASTNQTSMYLCASSPEGEAFFGQGTRLTVV.

This clonotype has just a few counts. The rearrangement joins TRBV10-3 to TRBJ1-6; 7 bases match TRBD1. CDR1 is ENHRY and CDR2 is SYGVKD in the germline V gene. The CDR3 is 15 residues long. V lost 6 bases, J lost 5 bases, and 7 bases stayed unmatched. CDR3 bases: TGTGCCATCAGAGACGTGGGACAGAATAATTCACCCCTCCACTTT. Its protein product is CAIRDVGQNNSPLHF.

This chain joins TRBV6-6 and TRBJ2-6; perhaps TRBD1 as D (6 bases). The V end lost 0 bases, the J end lost 1 base, and 7 bases lay between the germline ends. From germline, CDR1 is MNHNY and CDR2 SVGAGI (reference sequence). The CDR3 runs 16 residues. The CDR3 here is CASSYSTGSGANVLTF. CDR3 DNA sequence: TGTGCCAGCAGTTACTCGACAGGTTCTGGGGCCAACGTCCTGACTTTC.

A single count supports this clonotype. The chain joins TRBV19 to TRBJ2-7; TRBD2 is a possible D gene (5 bases). V lost 4 bases and J lost 3, with 13 bases in between. This CDR3 is built from 14 residues. Germline loops: CDR1 LNHDA, CDR2 SQIVND (reference sequence). CDR3 sequence reads: CASSRGDLIYEQYF. The CDR3 DNA is TGTGCCAGTAGTAGGGGAGACCTGATCTACGAGCAGTACTTC.

This clonotype was seen a few times. The chain couples TRBV11-3 to TRBJ1-5, with unresolved D. The CDR3 covers 15 residues. V was trimmed by 1 base and J by 5 bases, leaving 12 bases between them. The germline gives CDR1 SGHNT, CDR2 YENEEA. The CDR3, as DNA: TGTGCCAGCAGCTTAGGACACGCGGGCCATCAGCCCCAGCATTTT. Encoded protein: CASSLGHAGHQPQHF.

This clonotype has more than one count but fewer than ten. The chain recombines TRBV7-6 with TRBJ2-5; D is ambiguous. Trimming removed 1 base at V and 2 bases at J, with 8 bases between. This CDR3 region has 14 residues. Looked up from germline, CDR1 is SGHVS and CDR2 is FNYEAQ. CDR3 sequence (DNA): TGTGCCAGCAGCTTAGATACATTTCAAGAGACCCAGTACTTC. Residues: CASSLDTFQETQYF. The full variable domain, completed using reference TRBV7-6 and TRBJ2-5, is GAGVSQSPRYKVTKRGQDVALRCDPISGHVSLYWYRQALGQGPEFLTYFNYEAQQDKSGLPNDRFSAERPEGSISTLTIQRTEQRDSAMYRCASSLDTFQETQYFGPGTRLLVL.

V gene TRBV9 combines with J gene TRBJ2-5, with 7 bases identical to TRBD2. With 0 bases clipped from V and 4 bases from J, the junction kept 3 bases outside the gene matches. The CDR3 loop spans 14 amino acids. Germline loops: CDR1 SGDLS, CDR2 YYNGEE. The CDR3 DNA follows: TGTGCCAGCAGCGTAGAGCCTAGCGGAGAGACCCAGTACTTC. Protein: CASSVEPSGETQYF.

This clonotype was observed many times. The chain joins TRBV24-1 to TRBJ2-3; TRBD2 aligns across 7 bases. This CDR3 has 16 residues. CDR1 is KGHDR and CDR2 is SFDVKD in the germline V gene. J gave up 5 bases and V 4 bases, and 11 bases lay outside the gene matches. The CDR3 sequence is CATSDSGHVAGDTQYF. The CDR3 region has the DNA TGTGCCACCAGTGACTCCGGACATGTAGCGGGAGATACGCAGTATTTT.

Only a few counts were recorded for this clonotype. The V and J genes are TRBV12-3 or TRBV12-4 and TRBJ1-2, with unresolved D. Trimming removed 5 bases from V and 4 bases from J, with 20 bases in between. This CDR3 has 16 amino acids. CDR3 DNA: TGTGCCAGCAGTCCAGCAGATGGACCGGCGGGCTATGGCTACACCTTC. This translates into CASSPADGPAGYGYTF.

This sequence joins TRBV4-1 and TRBJ2-7; unclear D gene. Per germline, CDR1 MGHRA and CDR2 YSYEKL. The length of the CDR3 is 15 residues. V dropped 1 base and J dropped 6 bases, with 16 bases sitting between them. The DNA of the CDR3 is TGCGCCAGCAGCCAAGCCTCTGGTAGTCCCCTCGAGCAGTACGTC. It translates to CASSQASGSPLEQYV.

The chain combines TRBV2 with TRBJ2-3; D is perhaps TRBD2 (6 bases). V was pared by 4 bases and J by 9 bases, with 8 bases between. The CDR3 consists of 11 residues. In germline, CDR1 is SNHLY, CDR2 FYNNEI. The CDR3 region has the DNA TGTGCCAGCAGTGGGACTACCACGCAGTATTTT. Protein product: CASSGTTTQYF.

The chain recombines TRBV27 with TRBJ2-1, with TRBD2 matching over 11 bases. Germline-derived CDR1 and CDR2 are MNHEY and SMNVEV (reference sequence). V lost 2 bases and J lost 6; bases outside the gene matches: 6. The CDR3 extends over 16 amino acids. CDR3: CASSLTPGLAGNEQFF. The CDR3 nucleotides are TGTGCCAGCAGTTTAACGCCCGGACTAGCGGGCAATGAGCAGTTCTTC.